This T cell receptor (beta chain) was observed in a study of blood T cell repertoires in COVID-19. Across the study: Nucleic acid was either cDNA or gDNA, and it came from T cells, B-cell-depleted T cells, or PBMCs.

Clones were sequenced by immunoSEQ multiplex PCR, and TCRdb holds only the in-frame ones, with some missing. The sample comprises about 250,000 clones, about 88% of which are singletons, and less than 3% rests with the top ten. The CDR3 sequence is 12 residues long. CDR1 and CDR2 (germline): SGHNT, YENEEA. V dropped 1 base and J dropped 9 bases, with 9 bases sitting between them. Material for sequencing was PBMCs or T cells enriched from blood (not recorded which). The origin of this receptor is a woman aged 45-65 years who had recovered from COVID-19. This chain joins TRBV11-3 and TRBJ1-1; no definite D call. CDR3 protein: CASSLGFSQAFF. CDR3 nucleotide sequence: TGTGCCAGCAGCTTAGGTTTCAGTCAAGCTTTCTTT. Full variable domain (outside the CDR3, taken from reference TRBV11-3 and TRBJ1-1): EAGVVQSPRYKIIEKKQPVAFWCNPISGHNTLYWYLQNLGQGPELLIRYENEEAVDDSQLPKDRFSAERLKGVDSTLKIQPAELGDSAVYLCASSLGFSQAFFGQGTRLTVV.